The entry that follows covers one TCR beta chain sequence. Clones were sequenced by immunoSEQ multiplex PCR, and TCRdb holds only the in-frame ones, with some missing. The table has fewer than 15,000 clones, approximately 75% seen once. With V trimmed by 0 bases and J by 9 bases, 9 bases remained unmatched. The germline gives CDR1 MNHGY, CDR2 SAAAGT. This CDR3 has 15 residues. These data are taken from a study of control samples from healthy donors and cancer patients. The TCR originated in a female donor with lung cancer. The V gene is TRBV6-8, the J gene TRBJ2-7; TRBD2 aligns across 9 bases. Sequences were obtained from formalin-fixed, paraffin-embedded tissue. This CDR3 reads CASSYSSIAGDVQYF. DNA for the CDR3: TGTGCCAGCAGTTACTCCTCGATAGCGGGAGATGTGCAGTACTTC.